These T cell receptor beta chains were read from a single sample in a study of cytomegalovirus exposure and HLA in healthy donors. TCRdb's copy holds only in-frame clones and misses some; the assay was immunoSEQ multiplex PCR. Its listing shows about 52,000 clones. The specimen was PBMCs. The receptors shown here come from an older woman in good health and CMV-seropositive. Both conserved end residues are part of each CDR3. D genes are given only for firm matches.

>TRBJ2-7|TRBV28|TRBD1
TGTGCCAGCAGTGGGACAGGGTTCGTCTGGCAGTACTTC
CASSGTGFVWQYF
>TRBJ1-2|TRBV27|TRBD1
TGTGCCAGCAGTTTTTGGACAGGGGGTCAAGCTATCGGCTACACCTTC
CASSFWTGGQAIGYTF
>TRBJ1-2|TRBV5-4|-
TGTGCCAGCAGATTGGACAGCCTCTATGGCTACACCTTC
CASRLDSLYGYTF
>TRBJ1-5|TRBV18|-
TGTGCCAGCTCACCAGGGCAGGGTCAGCCCCAGCATTTT
CASSPGQGQPQHF
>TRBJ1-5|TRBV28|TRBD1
TGTGCCAGCAGTATGCCGGGACAGGGGGCTTGGTCGCATAGCAATCAGCCCCAGCATTTT
CASSMPGQGAWSHSNQPQHF
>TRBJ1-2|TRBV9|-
TGTGCCAGCAGCGTAGGGCGGGGCTTGGACTATGGCTACACCTTC
CASSVGRGLDYGYTF
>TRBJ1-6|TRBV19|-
TGTGCCAGTGGGGCGGCAGTATTCGATTCACCCCTCCACTTT
CASGAAVFDSPLHF
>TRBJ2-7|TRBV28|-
TGTGCCAGCCACAGAGGGGGTAGGGCGTCTTGGGACGAGCAGTACTTC
CASHRGGRASWDEQYF
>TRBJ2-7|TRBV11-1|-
TGTGCCAGCAGCTTGACAGACTCCTACGAGCAGTACTTC
CASSLTDSYEQYF
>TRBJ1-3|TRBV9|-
TGTGCCAGCAGCGTAGGCCCCCCAGACTCTGGAAACACCATATATTTT
CASSVGPPDSGNTIYF
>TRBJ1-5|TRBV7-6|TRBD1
TGTGCCAGCAGCTTGGGCACAGGGGTCGAACAGCCCCAGCATTTT
CASSLGTGVEQPQHF
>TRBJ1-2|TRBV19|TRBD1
TGTGCCAGTAGTAGGGGGACAGTGACTAATGGCTACACCTTC
CASSRGTVTNGYTF
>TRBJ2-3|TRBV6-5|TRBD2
TGTGCCAGCAGTTTCCGGGACGGGGGGGCAGATACGCAGTATTTT
CASSFRDGGADTQYF
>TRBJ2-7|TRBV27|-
TGTGCCAGCAGTTTAGAGGGTAAGGGCTCCTACGAGCAGTACTTC
CASSLEGKGSYEQYF